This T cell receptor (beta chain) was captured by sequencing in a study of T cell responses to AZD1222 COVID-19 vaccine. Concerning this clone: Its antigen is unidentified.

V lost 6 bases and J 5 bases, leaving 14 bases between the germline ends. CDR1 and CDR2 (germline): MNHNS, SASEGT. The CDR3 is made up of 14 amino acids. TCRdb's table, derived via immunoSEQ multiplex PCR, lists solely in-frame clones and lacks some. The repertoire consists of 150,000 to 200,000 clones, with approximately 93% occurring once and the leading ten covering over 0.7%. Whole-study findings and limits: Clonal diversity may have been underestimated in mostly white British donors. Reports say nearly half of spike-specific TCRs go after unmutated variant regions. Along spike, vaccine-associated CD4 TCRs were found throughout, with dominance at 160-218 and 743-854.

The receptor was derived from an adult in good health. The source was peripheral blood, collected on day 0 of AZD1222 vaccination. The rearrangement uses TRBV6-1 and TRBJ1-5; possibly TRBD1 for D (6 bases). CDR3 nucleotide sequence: TGTGCCAGCAGATTCACAGGGATTGATCAGCCCCAGCATTTT. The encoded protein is CASRFTGIDQPQHF.